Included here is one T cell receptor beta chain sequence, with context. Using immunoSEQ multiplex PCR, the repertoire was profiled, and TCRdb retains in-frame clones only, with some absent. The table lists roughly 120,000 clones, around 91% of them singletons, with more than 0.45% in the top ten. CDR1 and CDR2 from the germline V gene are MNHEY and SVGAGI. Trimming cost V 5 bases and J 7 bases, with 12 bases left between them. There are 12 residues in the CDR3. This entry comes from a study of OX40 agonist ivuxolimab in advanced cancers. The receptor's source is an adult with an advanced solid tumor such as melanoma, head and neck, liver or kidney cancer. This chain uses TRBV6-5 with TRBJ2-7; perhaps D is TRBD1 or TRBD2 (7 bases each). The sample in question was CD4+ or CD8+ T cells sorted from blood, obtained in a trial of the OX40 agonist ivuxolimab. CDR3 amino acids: CASSQGGYEQYF. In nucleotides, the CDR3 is TGTGCCAGCAGTCAGGGGGGGTATGAGCAGTACTTC.